The 9 T cell receptor beta chains below all came from one sample that was sequenced in a study of shared clonotypes between healthy human individuals. TCRdb's copy holds only in-frame clones and misses some; the assay was immunoSEQ multiplex PCR. The table lists under 1,100,000 clones, more than 65% of them singletons. The sample taken for sequencing was memory CD4+ T cells sorted from blood. The subset denotes: CD45RA-negative fraction. Source of these receptors: a man aged 18 to 35 in good health.

V and J are TRBV6-6 and TRBJ1-6, with a possible D match to TRBD1 (5 bases). CDR3 length: 15 amino acids. V was cut by 6 bases and J by 7 bases, with 16 bases left in between. The V gene's germline CDR1 is MNHNY and CDR2 SVGAGI (reference sequence). The CDR3 reads CASRPQEGRNSPLHF. The CDR3 bases are TGTGCCAGCAGACCGCAGGAGGGGCGAAATTCACCCCTCCACTTT.

This clone was seen only once. V gene TRBV27 combines with J gene TRBJ1-4, with unresolved D. Germline CDR1 reads MNHEY; CDR2 reads SMNVEV (reference sequence). There are 14 residues in the CDR3. Trimming stripped 5 bases from V and 1 base from J, with 8 bases between. CDR3 DNA sequence: TGTGCCAGCAGTAAACAATTAACTAATGAAAAACTGTTTTTT. Its protein is CASSKQLTNEKLFF.

The rearrangement links TRBV10-1 to TRBJ1-5; D remains ambiguous. The CDR3 length is 12 residues. Germline-derived CDR1 and CDR2 are WNHNN and SYGVQD (reference sequence). V was shortened by 0 bases and J by 16 bases, with 13 bases between the two germline ends. For the CDR3, the DNA is TGCGCCAGCAGTGAGTCAGTAGAGGTAGGACATTTT. Protein sequence: CASSESVEVGHF.

The CDR3 coding sequence is TGTGCCAGCAGCTTAGAGGGGAGCTCCTACAATGAGCAGTTCTTC. Protein: CASSLEGSSYNEQFF. The J gene is TRBJ2-1, the V gene TRBV7-8, with D possibly being TRBD1 or TRBD2 (5 bases each). The CDR3 extends over 15 amino acids. Germline V lookup: CDR1 SGHVS, CDR2 FQNEAQ. Trimming pared 1 base from V and 0 bases from J, leaving 7 bases between.

The V call is TRBV6-5, the J call TRBJ1-6, with a weak D call TRBD1 (5 bases). V was clipped by 6 bases and J by 9 bases, with 12 bases between them. This CDR3 region has 13 residues. Germline-derived CDR1 and CDR2 are MNHEY and SVGAGI. The CDR3 protein is CASRSRDLSPLHF. DNA for the CDR3: TGTGCCAGCAGATCCAGGGACCTTTCACCCCTCCACTTT.

V usage is TRBV5-4 and J usage is TRBJ2-6; D is unclear. The CDR3 is 15 residues long. CDR1 and CDR2 from the germline V gene are SGHNT and YYREEE (reference sequence). Trimming removed 4 bases from V and 0 bases from J, with 8 bases in between. CDR3 sequence reads: CASSGADSGANVLTF. DNA for the CDR3: TGTGCCAGCAGCGGCGCGGACTCTGGGGCCAACGTCCTGACTTTC.

J is TRBJ1-4 and V is TRBV10-2; 7 nucleotides line up with TRBD1. Losses at the gene ends were 8 bases for V and 12 bases for J; bases not matched to a gene: 15. Germline V gene data show CDR1 as WSHSY and CDR2 as SAAADI. The CDR3 is 14 residues long. The DNA for the CDR3 is TGCGCCAGCGGTAGGGACAGTCACGGGGGGGAACTGTTTTTT. Residues: CASGRDSHGGELFF.

The chain recombines TRBV7-8 with TRBJ2-1; 10 bases line up with TRBD1. Germline CDR1 reads SGHVS; CDR2 reads FQNEAQ. The CDR3 covers 12 residues. The V and J ends lost 5 bases and 12 bases, in that order; junction bases with no gene match: 4. CDR3 sequence: CASSQGQGLQFF. CDR3 nucleotide sequence: TGTGCCAGCAGCCAGGGACAGGGGCTGCAGTTCTTC. The variable domain in full, completed from reference TRBV7-8 and TRBJ2-1, reads GAGVSQSPRYKVAKRGQDVALRCDPISGHVSLFWYQQALGQGPEFLTYFQNEAQLDKSGLPSDRFFAERPEGSVSTLKIQRTQQEDSAVYLCASSQGQGLQFFGPGTRLTVL.

V is TRBV19 and J is TRBJ2-3, with TRBD2 matching 8 bases. Germline assignment: CDR1 LNHDA and CDR2 SQIVND (reference sequence). The CDR3 is made up of 15 amino acids. V trimming: 10 bases; J trimming: 1 base; junction bases outside the gene matches: 10. The CDR3 protein is CATRGSGGGTDTQYF. The DNA of the CDR3 is TGTGCCACCAGGGGATCCGGGGGGGGCACAGATACGCAGTATTTT.